The present T cell receptor (beta chain) was sequenced within a study of control samples from healthy donors and cancer patients. This table comes from immunoSEQ multiplex PCR, and its TCRdb copy is limited to in-frame clones, with some not included. The table lists roughly 88,000 clones, roughly nine tenths of them singletons. V lost 6 bases, J lost 3 bases, and 8 bases lay in between. The germline V gene has CDR1 MDHEN and CDR2 SYDVKM. The CDR3 runs 13 residues. This receptor was identified in a woman in her thirties in good health. The genes are TRBV28 and TRBJ1-4; D is unclear. Sequencing input: blood. The CDR3 bases are TGTGCCAGCAGAAACGGACCTAATGAAAAACTGTTTTTT. It is translated as CASRNGPNEKLFF.